This T cell receptor (beta chain) was obtained from a study of shared clonotypes between healthy human individuals (dated by TCRdb to the early 2020s). For the wider study: A few men and two women, aged 18 to 49 years, made up the cohort. For each donor, CD4 naive and CD4 memory were each run on three plates, CD8 naive on two plates, and CD8 memory on one plate. Between about 0.85 and 8.9 billion PBMCs per donor were obtained by leukapheresis. To increase sequencing depth and limit assay-specific biases, TCR repertoire library preparation and sequencing were carried out by different laboratories using diverse techniques. Blood TCR repertoires of five healthy adults were deeply sequenced to estimate repertoire size and the extent of clonotype sharing between individuals. Overall results and qualifications from the work: Higher generation probabilities were observed for clonotypes shared by all four sorted-subset donors than for non-shared clonotypes. Roughly 5% of naive CD4, roughly 3.5% of naive CD8, approximately 2% of memory CD4, and 0.4% of memory CD8 clonotypes were shared across a handful of donors. Incomplete sequencing was indicated by rarefaction of sorted-subset datasets, despite the large sequencing depth. Based on pairwise subsampling, the degree of clonotype sharing among donors was expected to be affected by sequencing depth. Estimated clonotype richness was generally larger for naive than for memory subsets. Only blood was sampled, and tissue TCR repertoires likely differ from those in blood. The small number of donors limited the genetic and exposure-history diversity represented.

This clone was detected a few times. No cognate antigen has been identified for it. There are no base qualities to consult, and no much larger clone falls within one base. The germline V gene supplies CDR1 MDHEN and CDR2 SYDVKM. The CDR3 measures 15 amino acids from cysteine to phenylalanine. CDR3 DNA is the only sequence kept; it has 45 bases, read in frame from the first base. V loses 5 bases of germline sequence and J loses 0 bases, and the interval between the two ends is 12 bases. TCR CDR3 regions were amplified from genomic DNA by multiplex PCR using the deep immunoSEQ assay. Genomic DNA extracted from each cell subset was distributed evenly over all wells of several immunoSEQ 96-well plates, and each plate served as one replicate. For sorted subsets, around 0.2 ug of genomic DNA, equivalent to 25,000 to 30,000 T cell genomes, went into each replicate PCR. The purified libraries were quantified using a Qubit 3.0 fluorometer, sized with a Bioanalyzer 2100, and then quantified again using the KAPA Library Quantification kit. A separate single-read 150-cycle Illumina NextSeq 550 flow cell was used to sequence each immunoSEQ 96-well plate. In the paper's pipeline: Because only junctional sequences without quality scores were contained in the immunoSEQ output, filtering matching that applied to full-length reads could not be performed. To assign V/J genes and CDR3, sequences were annotated using PyIR, a Python wrapper for IgBLAST v1.9, with IMGT germline references. Reads with weak V/J assignments (E-value above 1e-6), missing CDR3, stop codons, out-of-frame junctions, or ambiguous translated residues were removed. V3J clonotypes were defined by identical inferred V gene, J gene, and CDR3 amino acid sequence. Percentage overlap between repertoires was calculated by dividing the number of shared unique clonotypes by the size of the smaller repertoire. Repertoire richness was assessed with RTK rarefaction, the Chao1 estimator, and Recon v2.1 estimates of unobserved clonotypes. OLGA was used to compute generation probabilities for all TCRbeta clonotypes that the gDNA method yielded from a handful of donors. This is the immuneACCESS table as TCRdb keeps it, with only in-frame sequences that have V and J called. A part of the clones is gone; compared with another copy, unresolved V genes explain less than half, and the rest is unexplained. V and J calls and clone size are given by that table; D and trimming were obtained from the DNA. This sample comprises 550,000 to 800,000 clones, less than 95% of them detected only once. Approximately 35% of the sample is held by the ten biggest clonotypes.

The donors were healthy, HIV-negative adults with no recently reported acute infections or vaccinations. Only Caucasian adults living in Nashville, Tennessee, USA were represented among the donors. The CD8 memory samples were a combination of magnetically selected CD45RO+ cells and CCR7-negative CD45RA+ effector memory (TemRA) cells. After blood collection by leukapheresis, PBMCs were isolated using Ficoll-Histopaque density gradient centrifugation and then cryopreserved in the vapor phase of liquid nitrogen. Purity and quantity of every magnetically sorted T cell population were checked by analytical flow cytometry. Genomic DNA was isolated from each sorted fraction and quantified by UV absorbance on a Nanodrop 2000c.

What was sequenced was memory CD8+ T cells from PBMCs. The cell subset or site label on this specimen signifies: CD45RO+ cells pooled with CCR7-negative TemRA cells. This TCR derives from a man aged 18 to 30 in good health. Some clones in this sample may be carry-over from other donors' samples. The V and J segments used are TRBV28 and TRBJ2-3; possibly the D gene is TRBD1, per 6 matching bases. The DNA sequence is as follows: TGTGCCAGCAGTATACGGACAGATAGCACAGATACGCAGTATTTT. This codes for CASSIRTDSTDTQYF.